This T cell receptor beta chain appears in the sequencing data of a study of blood T cells in healthy people across ages. A second roughly 7 to 11 cycle PCR used barcoded and J-beta primers. TCRdb passed the 5' RACE reads through MiXCR, listing each CDR3 protein once. The table includes about 800,000 distinct CDR3 sequences, more than 20% detected once. CDR1 and CDR2 (germline): SGHVS, FNYEAQ. V was cut by 1 base and J by 0 bases, with 9 bases left in between. The CDR3 extends over 15 amino acids. Another study also made use of these data, one on T cells of mothers and their children.

The sequencing input was blood. This sequence originates from a boy younger than 18 in good health. The V call is TRBV7-6, the J call TRBJ1-1; TRBD1 is a possible D gene (6 bases). The CDR3 nucleotides read TGTGCCAGCAGCTTAGAGGAGGGGGTGAACACTGAAGCTTTCTTT. Protein: CASSLEEGVNTEAFF.